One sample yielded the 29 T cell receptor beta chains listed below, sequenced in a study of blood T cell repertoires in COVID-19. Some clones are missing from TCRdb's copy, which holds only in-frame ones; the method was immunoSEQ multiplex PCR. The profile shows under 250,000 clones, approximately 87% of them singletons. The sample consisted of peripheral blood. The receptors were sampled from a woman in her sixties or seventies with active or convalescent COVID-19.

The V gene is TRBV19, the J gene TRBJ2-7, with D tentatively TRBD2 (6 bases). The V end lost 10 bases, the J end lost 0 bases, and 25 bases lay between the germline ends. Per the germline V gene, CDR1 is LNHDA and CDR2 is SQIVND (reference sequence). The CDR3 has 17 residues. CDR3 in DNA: TGTGCCACCACGGCCCCCGCGGGGCGGGCCTTCTCCTACGAGCAGTACTTC. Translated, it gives CATTAPAGRAFSYEQYF. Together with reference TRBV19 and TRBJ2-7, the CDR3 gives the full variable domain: DGGITQSPKYLFRKEGQNVTLSCEQNLNHDAMYWYRQDPGQGLRLIYYSQIVNDFQKGDIAEGYSVSREKKESFPLTVTSAQKNPTAFYLCATTAPAGRAFSYEQYFGPGTRLTVT.

The CDR3 reads CASSSSIPREADTQYF. The CDR3 DNA is TGTGCCAGCAGCTCCAGTATTCCCCGGGAAGCAGATACGCAGTATTTT. The genes are TRBV7-9 and TRBJ2-3, with D possibly being TRBD2 (5 bases). The CDR3 sequence is 16 residues long. The V end was cut by 4 bases, the J end by 4 bases, with 18 bases between. Germline-derived CDR1 and CDR2 are SEHNR and FQNEAQ (reference sequence).

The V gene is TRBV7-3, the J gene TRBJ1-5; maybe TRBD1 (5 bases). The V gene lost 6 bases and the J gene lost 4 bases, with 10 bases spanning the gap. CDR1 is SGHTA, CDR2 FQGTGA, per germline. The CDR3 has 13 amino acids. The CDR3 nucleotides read TGTGCCAGCAGTTCGGGGGTGAATCAGCCCCAGCATTTT. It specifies CASSSGVNQPQHF.

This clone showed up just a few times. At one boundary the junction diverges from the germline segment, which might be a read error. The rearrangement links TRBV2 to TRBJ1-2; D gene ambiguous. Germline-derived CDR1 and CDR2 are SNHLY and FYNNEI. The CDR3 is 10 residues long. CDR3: CASSTGSAYF. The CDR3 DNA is TGTGCCAGCAGCACCGGCAGCGCATACTTC. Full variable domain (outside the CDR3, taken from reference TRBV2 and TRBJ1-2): EPEVTQTPSHQVTQMGQEVILRCVPISNHLYFYWYRQILGQKVEFLVSFYNNEISEKSEIFDDQFSVERPDGSNFTLKIRSTKLEDSAMYFCASSTGSAYFGSGTRLTVV.

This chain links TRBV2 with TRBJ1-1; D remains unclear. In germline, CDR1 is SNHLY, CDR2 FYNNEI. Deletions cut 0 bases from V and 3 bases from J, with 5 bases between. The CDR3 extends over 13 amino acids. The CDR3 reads CASSEAGYTEAFF. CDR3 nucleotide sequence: TGTGCCAGCAGTGAAGCCGGGTACACTGAAGCTTTCTTT.

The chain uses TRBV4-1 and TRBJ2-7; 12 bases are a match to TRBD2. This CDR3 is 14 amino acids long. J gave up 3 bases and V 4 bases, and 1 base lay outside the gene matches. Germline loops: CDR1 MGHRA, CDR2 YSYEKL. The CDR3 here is CASSLTSGGYEQYF. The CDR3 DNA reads TGCGCCAGCAGCCTGACTAGCGGGGGCTACGAGCAGTACTTC.

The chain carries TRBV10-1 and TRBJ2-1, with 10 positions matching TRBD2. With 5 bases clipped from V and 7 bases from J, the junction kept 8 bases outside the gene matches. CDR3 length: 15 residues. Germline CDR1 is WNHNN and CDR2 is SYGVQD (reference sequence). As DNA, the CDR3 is TGCGCCAGCAGTTCCACTAGCGGGACAAGTAATGAGCAGTTCTTC. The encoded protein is CASSSTSGTSNEQFF.

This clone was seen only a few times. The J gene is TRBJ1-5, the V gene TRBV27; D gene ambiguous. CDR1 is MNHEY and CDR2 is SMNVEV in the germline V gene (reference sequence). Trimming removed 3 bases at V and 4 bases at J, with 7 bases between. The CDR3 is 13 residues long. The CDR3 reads CASSLEINQPQHF. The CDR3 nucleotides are TGTGCCAGCAGTTTGGAGATAAATCAGCCCCAGCATTTT.

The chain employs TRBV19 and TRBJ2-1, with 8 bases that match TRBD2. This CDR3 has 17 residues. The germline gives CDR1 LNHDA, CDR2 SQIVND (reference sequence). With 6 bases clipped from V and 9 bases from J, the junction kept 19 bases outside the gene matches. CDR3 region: CASSHRLGSGGGGEQFF. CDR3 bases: TGTGCCAGTAGCCATCGACTGGGAAGCGGGGGCGGGGGTGAGCAGTTCTTC.

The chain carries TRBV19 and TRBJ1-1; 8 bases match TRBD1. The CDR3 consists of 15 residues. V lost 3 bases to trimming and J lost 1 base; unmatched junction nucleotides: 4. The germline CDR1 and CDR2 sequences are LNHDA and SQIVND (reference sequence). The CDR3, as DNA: TGTGCCAGTAGTATTCAGGGGGCGGGGAACACTGAAGCTTTCTTT. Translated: CASSIQGAGNTEAFF.

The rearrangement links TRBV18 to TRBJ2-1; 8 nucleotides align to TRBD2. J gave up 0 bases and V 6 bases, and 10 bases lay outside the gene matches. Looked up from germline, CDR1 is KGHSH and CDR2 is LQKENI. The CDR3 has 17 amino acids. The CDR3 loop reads CASSDGRGTSSYNEQFF. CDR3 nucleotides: TGTGCCAGCTCTGACGGACGGGGGACTAGCTCCTACAATGAGCAGTTCTTC.

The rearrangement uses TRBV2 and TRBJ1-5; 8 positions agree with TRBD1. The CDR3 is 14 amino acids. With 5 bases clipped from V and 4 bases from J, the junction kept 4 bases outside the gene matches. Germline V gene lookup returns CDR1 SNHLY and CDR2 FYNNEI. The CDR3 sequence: CASSRQGRNQPQHF. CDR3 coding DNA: TGTGCCAGCAGTCGACAGGGGCGGAATCAGCCCCAGCATTTT.

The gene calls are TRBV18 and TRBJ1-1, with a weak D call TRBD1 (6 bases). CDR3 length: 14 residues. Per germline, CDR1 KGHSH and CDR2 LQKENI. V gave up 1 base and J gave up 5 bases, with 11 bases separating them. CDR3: CASSPHRDGTEAFF. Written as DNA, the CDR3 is TGTGCCAGCTCACCACACAGGGATGGAACTGAAGCTTTCTTT. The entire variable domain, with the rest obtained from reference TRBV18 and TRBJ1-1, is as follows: NAGVMQNPRHLVRRRGQEARLRCSPMKGHSHVYWYRQLPEEGLKFMVYLQKENIIDESGMPKERFSAEFPKEGPSILRIQQVVRGDSAAYFCASSPHRDGTEAFFGQGTRLTVV.

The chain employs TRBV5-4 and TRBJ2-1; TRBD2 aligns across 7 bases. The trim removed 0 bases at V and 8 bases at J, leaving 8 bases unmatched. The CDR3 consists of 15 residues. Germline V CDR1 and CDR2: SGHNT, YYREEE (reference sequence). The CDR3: CASSLGAGEVYEQFF. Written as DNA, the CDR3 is TGTGCCAGCAGCTTGGGGGCGGGGGAAGTCTATGAGCAGTTCTTC.

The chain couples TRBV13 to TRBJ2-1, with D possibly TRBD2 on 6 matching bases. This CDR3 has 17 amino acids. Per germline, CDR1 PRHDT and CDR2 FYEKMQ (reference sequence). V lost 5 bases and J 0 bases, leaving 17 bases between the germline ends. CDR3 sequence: CASSRRLDLSSYNEQFF. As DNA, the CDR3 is TGTGCCAGCAGCCGAAGACTAGACCTGAGCTCCTACAATGAGCAGTTCTTC.

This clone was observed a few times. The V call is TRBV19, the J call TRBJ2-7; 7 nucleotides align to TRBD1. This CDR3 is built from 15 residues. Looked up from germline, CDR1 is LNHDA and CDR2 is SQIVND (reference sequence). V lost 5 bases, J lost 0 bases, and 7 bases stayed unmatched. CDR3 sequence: CASSWTGESSYEQYF. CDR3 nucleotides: TGTGCCAGTAGTTGGACAGGTGAAAGCTCCTACGAGCAGTACTTC.

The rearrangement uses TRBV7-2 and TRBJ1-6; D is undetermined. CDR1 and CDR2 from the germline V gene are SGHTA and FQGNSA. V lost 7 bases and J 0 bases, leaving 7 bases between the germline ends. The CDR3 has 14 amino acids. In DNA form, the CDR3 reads TGTGCCAGCACATACAGCTCCTATAATTCACCCCTCCACTTT. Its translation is CASTYSSYNSPLHF.

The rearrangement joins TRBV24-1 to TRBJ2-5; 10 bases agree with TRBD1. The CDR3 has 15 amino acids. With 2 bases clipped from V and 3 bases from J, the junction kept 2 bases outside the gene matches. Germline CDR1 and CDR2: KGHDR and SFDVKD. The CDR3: CATSDSGTGEETQYF. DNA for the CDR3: TGTGCCACCAGTGATTCAGGGACAGGGGAAGAGACCCAGTACTTC.

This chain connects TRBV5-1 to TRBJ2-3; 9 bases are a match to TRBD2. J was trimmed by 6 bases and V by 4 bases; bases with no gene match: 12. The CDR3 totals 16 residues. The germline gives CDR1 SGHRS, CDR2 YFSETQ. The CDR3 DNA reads TGCGCCAGCAGCGTACAAGCGGGGGGCCCCTCCGATACGCAGTATTTT. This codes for CASSVQAGGPSDTQYF.

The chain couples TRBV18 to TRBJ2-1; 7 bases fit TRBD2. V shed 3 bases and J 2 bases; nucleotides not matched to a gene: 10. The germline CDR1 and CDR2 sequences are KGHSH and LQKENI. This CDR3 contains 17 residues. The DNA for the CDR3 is TGTGCCAGCTCACCTTGGGCGAGGGGAGGGCCCTACAATGAGCAGTTCTTC. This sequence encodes CASSPWARGGPYNEQFF. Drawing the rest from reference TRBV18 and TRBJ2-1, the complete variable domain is NAGVMQNPRHLVRRRGQEARLRCSPMKGHSHVYWYRQLPEEGLKFMVYLQKENIIDESGMPKERFSAEFPKEGPSILRIQQVVRGDSAAYFCASSPWARGGPYNEQFFGPGTRLTVL.

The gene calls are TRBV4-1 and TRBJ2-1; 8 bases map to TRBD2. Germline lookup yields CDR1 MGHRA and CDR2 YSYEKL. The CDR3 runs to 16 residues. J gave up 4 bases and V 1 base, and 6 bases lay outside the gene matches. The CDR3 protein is CASSQVGGGTYNEQFF. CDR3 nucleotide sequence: TGCGCCAGCAGCCAAGTCGGCGGGGGGACATACAATGAGCAGTTCTTC.

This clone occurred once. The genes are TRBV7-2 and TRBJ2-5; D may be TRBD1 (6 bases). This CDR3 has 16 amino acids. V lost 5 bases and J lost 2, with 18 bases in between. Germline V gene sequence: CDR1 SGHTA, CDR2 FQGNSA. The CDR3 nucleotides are TGTGCCAGCAGCCCTCGGACAGTTCGGAGACAAGAGACCCAGTACTTC. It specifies CASSPRTVRRQETQYF.

The CDR3 DNA sequence: TGCGCCAGCAGGCCCGAGGACAGGGGAACGTACAATGAGCAGTTCTTC. It codes for CASRPEDRGTYNEQFF. The chain carries TRBV5-1 and TRBJ2-1; 9 positions match TRBD1. J lost 4 bases, V lost 5 bases, and 10 bases had no gene match. Germline V gene sequence: CDR1 SGHRS, CDR2 YFSETQ. There are 16 residues in the CDR3.

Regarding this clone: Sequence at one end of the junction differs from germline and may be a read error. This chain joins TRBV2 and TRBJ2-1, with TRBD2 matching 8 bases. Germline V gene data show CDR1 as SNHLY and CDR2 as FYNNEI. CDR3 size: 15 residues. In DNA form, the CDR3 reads TGTGCCAGCAGCGAAGCGGGAGACCCCTACAATGAGCAGTTCTTC. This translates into CASSEAGDPYNEQFF.

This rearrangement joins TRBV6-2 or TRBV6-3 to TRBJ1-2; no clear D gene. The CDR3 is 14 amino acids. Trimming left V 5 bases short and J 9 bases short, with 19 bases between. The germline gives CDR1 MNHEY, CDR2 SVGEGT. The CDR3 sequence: CASSRTGIGRRYTF. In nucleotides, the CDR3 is TGTGCCAGCAGTCGAACCGGGATCGGGAGGCGCTACACCTTC.

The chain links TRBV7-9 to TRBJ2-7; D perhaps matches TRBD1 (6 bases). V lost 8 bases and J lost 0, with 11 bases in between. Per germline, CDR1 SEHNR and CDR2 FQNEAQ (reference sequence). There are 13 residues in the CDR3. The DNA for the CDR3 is TGTGCCAGCGGCCGGGACACCTCCTACGAGCAGTACTTC. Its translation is CASGRDTSYEQYF.

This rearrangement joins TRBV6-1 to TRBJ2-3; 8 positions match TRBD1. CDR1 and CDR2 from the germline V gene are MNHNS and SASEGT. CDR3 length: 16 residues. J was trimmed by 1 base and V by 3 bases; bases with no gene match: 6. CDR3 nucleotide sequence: TGTGCCAGCAGTGACAGGGGGCGAGTCGGCACAGATACGCAGTATTTT. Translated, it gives CASSDRGRVGTDTQYF.

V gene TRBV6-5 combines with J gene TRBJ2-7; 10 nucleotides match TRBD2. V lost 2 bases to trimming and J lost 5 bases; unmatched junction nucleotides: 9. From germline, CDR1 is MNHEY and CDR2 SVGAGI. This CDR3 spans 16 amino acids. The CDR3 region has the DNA TGTGCCAGCAGTTACCATAGCGGGGGGCCTCGGGACGAGCAGTACTTC. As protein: CASSYHSGGPRDEQYF.

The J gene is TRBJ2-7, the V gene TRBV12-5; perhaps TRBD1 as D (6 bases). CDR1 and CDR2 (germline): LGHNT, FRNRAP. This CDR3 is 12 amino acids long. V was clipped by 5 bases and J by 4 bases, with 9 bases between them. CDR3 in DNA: TGTGCTAGTGGTCCGGACAGTTACGAGCAGTACTTC. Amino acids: CASGPDSYEQYF.